This T cell receptor (beta chain) was documented in a study of spatial heterogeneity in lung cancer. In the study overall: Beta-chain sequences consistently outnumbered alpha-chain sequences in detection.

TCRdb analysed the 5' RACE reads with MiXCR anew, one entry per CDR3 protein. The sample yields about 36,000 distinct CDR3 sequences, less than 9.5% seen once. The CDR3 extends over 12 amino acids. Between the trimmed V and J ends, which lost 0 bases and 10 bases, there was a span of 10 bases. The germline V gene encodes CDR1 GTSNPN and CDR2 SVGIG (reference sequence). Time point of the sample: sample taken at primary tumor resection. Frozen PBMC, nontumor lung or tumor provided whole RNA, which was sequenced unsorted. This clonotype was detected many times. The antigen is not known. Study results and caveats: Ubiquitous expanded tumor TCRs were seen in blood more at resection than at follow-up.

The clonotype was recovered from a female donor with early-stage non-small cell lung cancer. The chain is built from TRBV30 and TRBJ2-1; the D is unclear. The input for sequencing was PBMCs, taken at surgery. The CDR3 region has the DNA TGTGCCTGGAGTGTATTGGCGAACGAGCAGTTCTTC. Its protein is CAWSVLANEQFF.